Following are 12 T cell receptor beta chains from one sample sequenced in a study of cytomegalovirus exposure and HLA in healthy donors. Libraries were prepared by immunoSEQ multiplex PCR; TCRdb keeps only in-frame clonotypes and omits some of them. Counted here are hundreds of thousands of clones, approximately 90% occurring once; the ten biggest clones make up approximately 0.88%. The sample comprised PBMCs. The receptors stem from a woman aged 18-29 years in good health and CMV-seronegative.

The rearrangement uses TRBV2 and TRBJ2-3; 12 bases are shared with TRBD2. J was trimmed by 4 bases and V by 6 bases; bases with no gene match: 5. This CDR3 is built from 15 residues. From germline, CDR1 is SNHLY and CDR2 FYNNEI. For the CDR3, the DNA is TGTGCCAGCAGCCTACTAGCGGGAGGCCCAGATACGCAGTATTTT. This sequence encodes CASSLLAGGPDTQYF.

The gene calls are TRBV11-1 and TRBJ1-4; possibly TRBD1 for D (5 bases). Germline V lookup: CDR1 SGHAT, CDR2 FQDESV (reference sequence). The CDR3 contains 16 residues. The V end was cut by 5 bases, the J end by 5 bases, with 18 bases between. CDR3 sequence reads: CASSRGGAGRNEKLFF. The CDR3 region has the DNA TGTGCCAGCAGCCGCGGCGGGGCAGGGAGAAATGAAAAACTGTTTTTT. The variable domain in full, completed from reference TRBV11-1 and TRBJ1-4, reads EAEVAQSPRYKITEKSQAVAFWCDPISGHATLYWYRQILGQGPELLVQFQDESVVDDSQLPKDRFSAERLKGVDSTLKIQPAELGDSAMYLCASSRGGAGRNEKLFFGSGTQLSVL.

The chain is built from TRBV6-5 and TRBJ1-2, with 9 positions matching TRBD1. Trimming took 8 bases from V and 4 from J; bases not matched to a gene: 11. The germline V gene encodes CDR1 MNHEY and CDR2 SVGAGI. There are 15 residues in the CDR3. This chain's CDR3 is CASRDRVSVSYGYTF. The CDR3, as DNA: TGTGCCAGCCGGGACAGGGTTTCCGTCAGCTATGGCTACACCTTC.

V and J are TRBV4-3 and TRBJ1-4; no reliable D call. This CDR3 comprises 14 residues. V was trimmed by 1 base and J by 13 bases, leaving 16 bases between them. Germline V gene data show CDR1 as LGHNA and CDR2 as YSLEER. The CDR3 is CASSQGRLNDGLFF. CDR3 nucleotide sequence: TGCGCCAGCAGCCAAGGGAGGTTGAATGATGGACTGTTTTTT.

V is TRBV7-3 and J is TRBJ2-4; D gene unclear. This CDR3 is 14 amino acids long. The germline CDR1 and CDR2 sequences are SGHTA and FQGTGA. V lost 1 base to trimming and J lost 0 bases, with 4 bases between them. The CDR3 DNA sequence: TGTGCCAGCAGCTTAAGAGTAGCCAAAAACATTCAGTACTTC. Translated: CASSLRVAKNIQYF. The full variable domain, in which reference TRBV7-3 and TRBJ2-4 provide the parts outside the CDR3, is GAGVSQTPSNKVTEKGKYVELRCDPISGHTALYWYRQSLGQGPEFLIYFQGTGAADDSGLPNDRFFAVRPEGSVSTLKIQRTERGDSAVYLCASSLRVAKNIQYFGAGTRLSVL.

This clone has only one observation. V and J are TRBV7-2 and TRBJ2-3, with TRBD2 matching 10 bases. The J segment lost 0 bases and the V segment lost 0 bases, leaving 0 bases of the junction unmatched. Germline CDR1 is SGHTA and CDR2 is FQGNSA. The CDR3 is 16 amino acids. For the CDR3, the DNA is TGTGCCAGCAGCTTAGCTAGCGGGAGGAGCACAGATACGCAGTATTTT. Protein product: CASSLASGRSTDTQYF.

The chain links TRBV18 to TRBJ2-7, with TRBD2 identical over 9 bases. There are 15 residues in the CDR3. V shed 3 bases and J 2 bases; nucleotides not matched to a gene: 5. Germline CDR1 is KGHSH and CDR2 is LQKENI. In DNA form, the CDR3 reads TGTGCCAGCTCACCTGGACTAGCGCGTACCTACGAGCAGTACTTC. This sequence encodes CASSPGLARTYEQYF.

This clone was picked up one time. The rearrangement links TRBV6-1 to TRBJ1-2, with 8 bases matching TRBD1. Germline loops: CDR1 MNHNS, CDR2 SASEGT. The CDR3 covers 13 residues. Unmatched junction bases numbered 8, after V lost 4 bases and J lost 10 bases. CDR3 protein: CASSAGTGFIYTF. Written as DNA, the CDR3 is TGTGCCAGCAGTGCCGGGACAGGTTTTATCTACACCTTC.

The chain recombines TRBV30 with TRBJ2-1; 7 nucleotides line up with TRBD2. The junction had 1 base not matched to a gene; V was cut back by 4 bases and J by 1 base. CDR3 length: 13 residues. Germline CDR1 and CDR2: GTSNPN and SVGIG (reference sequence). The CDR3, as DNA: TGTGCCTGGACTAGCGGATCCTACAATGAGCAGTTCTTC. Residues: CAWTSGSYNEQFF.

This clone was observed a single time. DNA of the CDR3: TGTGCCAGCAGCAATGGACTCTACGAGCAGTACTTC. This translates into CASSNGLYEQYF. The chain has TRBV7-2 and TRBJ2-7, with a tentative D call TRBD2 (5 bases). The CDR3 has 12 residues. Trimming took 5 bases from V and 3 from J, leaving 8 bases between them. CDR1 SGHTA and CDR2 FQGNSA come from the germline V gene.

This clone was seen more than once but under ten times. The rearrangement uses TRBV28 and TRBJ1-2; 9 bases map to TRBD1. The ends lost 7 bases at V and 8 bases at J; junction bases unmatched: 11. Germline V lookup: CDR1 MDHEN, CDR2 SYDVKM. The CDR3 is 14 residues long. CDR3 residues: CASNSGDRVKGYTF. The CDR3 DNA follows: TGTGCCAGCAACTCCGGGGACAGGGTAAAAGGCTACACCTTC.

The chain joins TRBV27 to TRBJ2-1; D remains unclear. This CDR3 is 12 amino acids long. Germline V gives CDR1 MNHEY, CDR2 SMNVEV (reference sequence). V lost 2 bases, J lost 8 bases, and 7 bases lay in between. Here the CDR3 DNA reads TGTGCCAGCAGTTTAGAGGTCGATGAGCAGTTCTTC. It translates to CASSLEVDEQFF.